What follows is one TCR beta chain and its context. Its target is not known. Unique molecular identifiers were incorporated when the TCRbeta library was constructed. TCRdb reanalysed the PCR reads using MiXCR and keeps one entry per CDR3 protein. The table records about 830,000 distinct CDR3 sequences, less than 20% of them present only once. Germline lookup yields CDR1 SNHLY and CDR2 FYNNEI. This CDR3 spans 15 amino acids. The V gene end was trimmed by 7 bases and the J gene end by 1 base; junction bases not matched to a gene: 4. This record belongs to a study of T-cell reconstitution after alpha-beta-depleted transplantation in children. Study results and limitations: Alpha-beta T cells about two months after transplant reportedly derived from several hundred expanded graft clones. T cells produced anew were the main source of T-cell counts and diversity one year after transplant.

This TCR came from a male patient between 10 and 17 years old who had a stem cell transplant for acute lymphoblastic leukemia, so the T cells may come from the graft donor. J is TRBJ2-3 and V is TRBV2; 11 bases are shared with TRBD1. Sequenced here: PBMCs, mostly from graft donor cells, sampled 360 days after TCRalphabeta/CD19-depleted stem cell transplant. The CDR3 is CASIPDRGRTDTQYF. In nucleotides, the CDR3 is TGTGCCAGCATCCCGGACAGGGGGCGCACAGATACGCAGTATTTT. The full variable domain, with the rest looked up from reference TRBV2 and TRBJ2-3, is EPEVTQTPSHQVTQMGQEVILRCVPISNHLYFYWYRQILGQKVEFLVSFYNNEISEKSEIFDDQFSVERPDGSNFTLKIRSTKLEDSAMYFCASIPDRGRTDTQYFGPGTRLTVL.